This entry features one T cell receptor (beta chain) sequence. CDR1 is MNHEY, CDR2 SVGAGI, per germline. V lost 6 bases and J 5 bases, leaving 10 bases between the germline ends. There are 12 residues in the CDR3. This entry belongs to a study of control samples from healthy donors and cancer patients. Only in-frame clones appear in the TCRdb table, and some are missing; sequencing was by immunoSEQ multiplex PCR. The table lists about 48,000 clones, nearly 95% of them singletons. The chain links TRBV6-5 to TRBJ1-1; D unresolved. The sequence was obtained from a woman between 45 and 60 years old with head and neck cancer. Sequencing used PBMCs. The CDR3 reads CASSRIGTEAFF. As DNA, the CDR3 is TGTGCCAGCAGCCGAATCGGAACTGAAGCTTTCTTT.